This T cell receptor (beta chain) is drawn from a study of T cell responses to AZD1222 COVID-19 vaccine. CDR1 SEHNR and CDR2 FQNEAQ come from the germline V gene (reference sequence). Trimming stripped 4 bases from V and 0 bases from J, with 9 bases between. The CDR3 length is 15 residues. Of note for this clone: The antigen remains undetermined.

General study findings and limits: Reports say nearly half of spike-specific TCRs go after unmutated variant regions.

Produced via immunoSEQ multiplex PCR; TCRdb's table is partial and in-frame only. This table has over 130,000 clones, approximately 94% appearing once. The receptor was derived from an adult in good health. The chain employs TRBV7-9 and TRBJ1-4, with a weak D call TRBD1 (5 bases). Sample: peripheral blood, taken on day 0 of AZD1222 vaccination. The CDR3 bases are TGTGCCAGCAGCTCAACAGGTGCAACTAATGAAAAACTGTTTTTT. Translated, it gives CASSSTGATNEKLFF.